This T cell receptor (beta chain) appears in the sequencing data of a study of CD8+CD57+ T cells in acquired aplastic anemia. As for the study in general: CD4+ and CD8+ cells, once sorted, gave DNA averaging approximately 3 ug.

The trim removed 1 base at V and 2 bases at J, leaving 7 bases unmatched. The CDR3 contains 16 residues. Germline CDR1 SNHLY, CDR2 FYNNEI. TCR beta VDJ and CDR3 were profiled, and genomic DNA was the template. MiXCR, run by TCRdb on the reads, gives a single entry per CDR3 protein. The table lists around 170,000 distinct CDR3 sequences, less than 55% of them singletons. The receptor comes from a human donor in good health. The sequenced material came from sorted CD4+, CD8+, or CD8+CD57+ T cells (not recorded which) from PBMCs. This chain joins TRBV2 and TRBJ2-5, with TRBD1 matching over 7 bases. This CDR3 is CASSEGTGWKQETQYF. CDR3 coding DNA: TGTGCCAGCAGTGAAGGGACAGGATGGAAACAAGAGACCCAGTACTTC.